This passage covers 2 T cell receptor beta chains from one sample sequenced in a study of shared clonotypes between healthy human individuals. TCRdb's copy holds only in-frame clones and misses some; the assay was immunoSEQ multiplex PCR. The top ten clones hold 0.045% to 0.06% of a sample with roughly 650,000 clones, around 97% of them seen once. Input material: naive CD4+ T cells sorted from blood. Subset indicated: CD45RA+ positively selected. All receptors come from a woman aged 25-40 years in good health.

The rearrangement uses TRBV11-2 and TRBJ2-1; D unclear. Germline-derived CDR1 and CDR2 are SGHAT and FQNNGV. This CDR3 has 10 residues. Trimming removed 0 bases from V and 13 bases from J, with 4 bases in between. Here the CDR3 reads CASSLDLQFF. The CDR3 nucleotides read TGTGCCAGCAGCTTAGATCTCCAGTTCTTC.

This clone was seen a single time. The chain combines TRBV6-6 with TRBJ2-7, with 8 bases lining up with TRBD2. CDR1 MNHNY and CDR2 SVGAGI come from the germline V gene (reference sequence). The CDR3 has 15 residues. The J segment lost 0 bases and the V segment lost 2 bases, leaving 3 bases of the junction unmatched. The CDR3 is CASSYGTSGSYEQYF. The CDR3 nucleotides are TGTGCCAGCAGTTACGGCACTAGCGGCTCCTACGAGCAGTACTTC.